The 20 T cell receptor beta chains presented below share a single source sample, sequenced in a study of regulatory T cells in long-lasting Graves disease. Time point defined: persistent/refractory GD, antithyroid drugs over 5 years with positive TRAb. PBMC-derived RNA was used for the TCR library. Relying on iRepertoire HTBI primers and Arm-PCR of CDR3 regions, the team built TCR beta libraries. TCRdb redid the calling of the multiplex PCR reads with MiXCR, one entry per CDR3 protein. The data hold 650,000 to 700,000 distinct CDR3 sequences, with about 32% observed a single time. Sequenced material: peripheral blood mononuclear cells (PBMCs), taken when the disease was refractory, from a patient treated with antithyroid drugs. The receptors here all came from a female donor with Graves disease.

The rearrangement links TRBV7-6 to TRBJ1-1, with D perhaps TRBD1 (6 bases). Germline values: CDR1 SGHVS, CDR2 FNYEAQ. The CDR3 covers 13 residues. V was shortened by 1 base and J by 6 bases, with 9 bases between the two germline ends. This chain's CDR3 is CASSLEGEAEAFF. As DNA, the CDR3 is TGTGCCAGCAGCTTAGAGGGGGAGGCTGAAGCTTTCTTT. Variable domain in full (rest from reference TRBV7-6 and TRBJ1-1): GAGVSQSPRYKVTKRGQDVALRCDPISGHVSLYWYRQALGQGPEFLTYFNYEAQQDKSGLPNDRFSAERPEGSISTLTIQRTEQRDSAMYRCASSLEGEAEAFFGQGTRLTVV.

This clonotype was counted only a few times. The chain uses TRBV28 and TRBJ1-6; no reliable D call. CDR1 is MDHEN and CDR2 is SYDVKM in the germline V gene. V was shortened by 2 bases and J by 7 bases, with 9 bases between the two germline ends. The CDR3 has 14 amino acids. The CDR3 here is CASSLEGHNSPLHF. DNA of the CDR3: TGTGCCAGCAGTTTAGAAGGGCACAATTCACCCCTCCACTTT.

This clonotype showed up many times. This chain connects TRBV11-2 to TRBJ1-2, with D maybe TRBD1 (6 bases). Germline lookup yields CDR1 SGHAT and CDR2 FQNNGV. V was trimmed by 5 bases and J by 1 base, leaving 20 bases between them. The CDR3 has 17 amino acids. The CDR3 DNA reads TGTGCCAGCAGCCTCAGTCTCCCAGGGGACGATAACTATGGCTACACCTTC. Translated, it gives CASSLSLPGDDNYGYTF. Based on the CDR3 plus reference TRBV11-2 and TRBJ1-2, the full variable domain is EAGVAQSPRYKIIEKRQSVAFWCNPISGHATLYWYQQILGQGPKLLIQFQNNGVVDDSQLPKDRFSAERLKGVDSTLKIQPAKLEDSAVYLCASSLSLPGDDNYGYTFGSGTRLTVV.

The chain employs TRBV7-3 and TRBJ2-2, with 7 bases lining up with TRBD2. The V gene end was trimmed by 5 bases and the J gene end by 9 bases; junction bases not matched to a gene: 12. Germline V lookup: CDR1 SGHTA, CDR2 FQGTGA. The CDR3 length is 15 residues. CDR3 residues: CASSPGTGGSRELFF. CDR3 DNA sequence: TGTGCCAGCAGCCCCGGGACTGGCGGGAGCCGGGAGCTGTTTTTT.

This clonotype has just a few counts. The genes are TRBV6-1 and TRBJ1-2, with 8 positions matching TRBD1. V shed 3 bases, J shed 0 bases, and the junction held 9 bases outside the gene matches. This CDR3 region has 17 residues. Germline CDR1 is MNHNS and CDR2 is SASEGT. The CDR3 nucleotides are TGTGCCAGCAGTGATCGGACAGGGAGCTACACTAACTATGGCTACACCTTC. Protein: CASSDRTGSYTNYGYTF.

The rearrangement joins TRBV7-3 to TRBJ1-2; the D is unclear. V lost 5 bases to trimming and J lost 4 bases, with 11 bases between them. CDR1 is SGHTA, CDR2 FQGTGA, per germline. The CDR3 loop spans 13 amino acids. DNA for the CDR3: TGTGCCAGCAGCCAGGACCCCTCCTATGGCTACACCTTC. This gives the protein CASSQDPSYGYTF.

CDR3 loop: CASSGRTSSYNEQFF. The DNA for the CDR3 is TGTGCCAGCAGTGGGAGGACTAGCTCCTACAATGAGCAGTTCTTC. The chain links TRBV2 to TRBJ2-1, with TRBD2 matching 7 bases. CDR3 length: 15 amino acids. Trimming removed 4 bases from V and 0 bases from J; junction bases left unmatched: 3. CDR1 is SNHLY, CDR2 FYNNEI, per germline. The variable domain in full, with the rest retrieved from reference TRBV2 and TRBJ2-1, is EPEVTQTPSHQVTQMGQEVILRCVPISNHLYFYWYRQILGQKVEFLVSFYNNEISEKSEIFDDQFSVERPDGSNFTLKIRSTKLEDSAMYFCASSGRTSSYNEQFFGPGTRLTVL.

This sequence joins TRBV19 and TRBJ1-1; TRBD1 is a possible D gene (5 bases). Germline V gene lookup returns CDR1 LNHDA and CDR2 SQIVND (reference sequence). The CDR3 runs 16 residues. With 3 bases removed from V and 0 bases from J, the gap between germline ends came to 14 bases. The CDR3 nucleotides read TGTGCCAGTAGTATTCTAACAGGAAACCTGAACACTGAAGCTTTCTTT. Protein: CASSILTGNLNTEAFF.

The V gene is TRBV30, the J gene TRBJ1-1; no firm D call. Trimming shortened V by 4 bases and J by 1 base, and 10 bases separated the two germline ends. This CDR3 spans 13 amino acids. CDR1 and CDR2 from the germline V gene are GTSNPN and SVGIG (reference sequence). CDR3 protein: CAWTFGGNTEAFF. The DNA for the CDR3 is TGTGCCTGGACCTTCGGAGGGAACACTGAAGCTTTCTTT. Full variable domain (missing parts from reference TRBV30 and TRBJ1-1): SQTIHQWPATLVQPVGSPLSLECTVEGTSNPNLYWYRQAAGRGLQLLFYSVGIGQISSEVPQNLSASRPQDRQFILSSKKLLLSDSGFYLCAWTFGGNTEAFFGQGTRLTVV.

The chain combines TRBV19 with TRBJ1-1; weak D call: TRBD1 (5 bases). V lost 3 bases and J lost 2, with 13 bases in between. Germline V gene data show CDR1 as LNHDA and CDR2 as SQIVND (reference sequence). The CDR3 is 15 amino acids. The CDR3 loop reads CASSITDSTNTEAFF. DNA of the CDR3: TGTGCCAGTAGTATTACTGACAGTACTAACACTGAAGCTTTCTTT.

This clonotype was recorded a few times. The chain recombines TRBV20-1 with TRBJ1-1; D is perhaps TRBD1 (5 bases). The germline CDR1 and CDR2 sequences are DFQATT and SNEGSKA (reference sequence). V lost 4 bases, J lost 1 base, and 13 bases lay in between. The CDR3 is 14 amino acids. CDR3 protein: CSAMGTLQNTEAFF. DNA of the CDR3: TGCAGTGCTATGGGGACCCTCCAGAACACTGAAGCTTTCTTT.

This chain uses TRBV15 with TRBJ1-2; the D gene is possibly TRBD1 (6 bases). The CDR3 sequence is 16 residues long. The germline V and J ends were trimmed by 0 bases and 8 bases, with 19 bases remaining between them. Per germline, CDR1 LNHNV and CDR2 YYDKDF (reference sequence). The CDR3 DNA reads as TGTGCCACCAGCAGAGACCCCCCGCTGACAGGACGAGGCTACACCTTC. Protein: CATSRDPPLTGRGYTF.

In nucleotides, the CDR3 is TGTGCCAGTAGTATTGCTCTTACGGCTTTCTTT. Its protein is CASSIALTAFF. This chain connects TRBV19 to TRBJ1-1; D gene unclear. CDR1 is LNHDA and CDR2 is SQIVND in the germline V gene (reference sequence). There are 11 residues in the CDR3. V lost 3 bases to trimming and J lost 11 bases, with 10 bases between them.

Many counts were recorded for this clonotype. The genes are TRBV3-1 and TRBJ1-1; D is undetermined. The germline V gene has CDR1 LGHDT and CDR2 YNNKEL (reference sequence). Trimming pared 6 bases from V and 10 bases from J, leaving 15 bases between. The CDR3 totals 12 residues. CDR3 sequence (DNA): TGTGCCAGCAGACAAAGAGGGTCTGGAGCTTTCTTT. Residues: CASRQRGSGAFF.

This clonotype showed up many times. CDR3 coding DNA: TGTGCCAGCAGTGGGACAGGGCCTAATTCACCCCTCCACTTT. Protein product: CASSGTGPNSPLHF. The chain links TRBV2 to TRBJ1-6, with 8 positions matching TRBD1. CDR1 is SNHLY and CDR2 is FYNNEI in the germline V gene. This CDR3 region has 14 residues. The J segment lost 6 bases and the V segment lost 4 bases, leaving 2 bases of the junction unmatched. Drawing the rest from reference TRBV2 and TRBJ1-6, the complete variable domain is EPEVTQTPSHQVTQMGQEVILRCVPISNHLYFYWYRQILGQKVEFLVSFYNNEISEKSEIFDDQFSVERPDGSNFTLKIRSTKLEDSAMYFCASSGTGPNSPLHFGNGTRLTVT.

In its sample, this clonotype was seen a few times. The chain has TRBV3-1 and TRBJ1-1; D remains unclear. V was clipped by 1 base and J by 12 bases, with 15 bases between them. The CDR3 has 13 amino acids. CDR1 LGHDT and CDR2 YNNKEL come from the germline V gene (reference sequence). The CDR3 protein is CASSQGGPVVPFF. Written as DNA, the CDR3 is TGTGCCAGCAGCCAAGGAGGGCCCGTTGTTCCTTTCTTT.

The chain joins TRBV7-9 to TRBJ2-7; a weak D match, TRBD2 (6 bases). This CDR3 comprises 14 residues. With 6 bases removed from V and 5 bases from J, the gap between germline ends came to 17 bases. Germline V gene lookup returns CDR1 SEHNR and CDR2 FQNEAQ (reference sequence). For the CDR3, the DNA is TGTGCCAGCAGAACCGGGGGTGGGGTCAACGAGCAGTACTTC. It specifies CASRTGGGVNEQYF.

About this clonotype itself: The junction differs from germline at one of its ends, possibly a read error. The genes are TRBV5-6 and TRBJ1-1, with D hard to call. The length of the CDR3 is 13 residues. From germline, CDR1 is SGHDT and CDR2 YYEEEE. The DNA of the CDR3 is TGTGCCAGCAGCAGGAACATGAACACTGAAGCTCTCTTT. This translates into CASSRNMNTEALF.

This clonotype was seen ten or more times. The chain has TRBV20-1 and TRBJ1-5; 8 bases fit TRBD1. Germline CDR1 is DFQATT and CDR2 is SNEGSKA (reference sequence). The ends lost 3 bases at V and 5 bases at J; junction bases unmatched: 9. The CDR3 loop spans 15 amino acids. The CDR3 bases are TGCAGTGCTAGTCCCGGACAGGGCTTCCATCAGCCCCAGCATTTT. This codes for CSASPGQGFHQPQHF.

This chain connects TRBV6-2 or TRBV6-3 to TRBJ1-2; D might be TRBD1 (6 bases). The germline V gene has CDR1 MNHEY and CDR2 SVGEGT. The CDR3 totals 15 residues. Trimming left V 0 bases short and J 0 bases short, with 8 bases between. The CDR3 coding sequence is TGTGCCAGCAGTTACTCGGCAGGGGCTAACTATGGCTACACCTTC. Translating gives CASSYSAGANYGYTF.